Following are 3 T cell receptor beta chains from one sample sequenced in a study of siplizumab effects on memory and regulatory T cells. TCRdb's copy holds only in-frame clones and misses some; the assay was immunoSEQ multiplex PCR. The sample has 100,000 to 120,000 clones, 80% to 95% seen once; the top ten hold 1% to 1.5%. The sample was CD4+ T cells sorted from blood. These receptors all stem from a human donor in good health.

This chain's CDR3 is CASSTLKKGQGGYGYTF. The CDR3 DNA reads TGTGCCAGCAGTACGCTAAAAAAGGGACAGGGTGGTTATGGCTACACCTTC. The chain has TRBV11-2 and TRBJ1-2, with 9 bases aligning to TRBD1. From germline, CDR1 is SGHAT and CDR2 FQNNGV. This CDR3 region has 17 residues. J gave up 5 bases and V 6 bases, and 16 bases lay outside the gene matches.

This chain uses TRBV6-4 with TRBJ2-3; 8 bases are shared with TRBD1. CDR1 MRHNA and CDR2 SNTAGT come from the germline V gene. This CDR3 comprises 12 residues. Trimming removed 5 bases from V and 10 bases from J; junction bases left unmatched: 5. In nucleotides, the CDR3 is TGTGCCAGCAGTCCTGACAGGGGTGCGCAGTATTTT. This sequence encodes CASSPDRGAQYF.

This clone was detected once. The rearrangement uses TRBV2 and TRBJ2-3; no firm D call. The CDR3 contains 12 residues. In germline, CDR1 is SNHLY, CDR2 FYNNEI. The germline V and J ends were trimmed by 11 bases and 4 bases, with 13 bases remaining between them. The CDR3 sequence is CAGSGSADTQYF. The CDR3 bases are TGTGCCGGGTCAGGCAGCGCAGATACGCAGTATTTT.